This TCR beta chain was obtained from a study of CD8+ T cells in alopecia areata. Study overall: For the treated group, dosing was oral tofacitinib at 5 to 10 mg twice daily. Tofacitinib therapy lasting 6 to 18 months was followed by 6 months off drug. Overall study results and limits: Sequencing of scalp samples also includes resident alphabeta T cells from normal skin.

Germline CDR1 reads SQVTM; CDR2 reads ANQGSEA. The V end was cut by 2 bases, the J end by 7 bases, with 18 bases between. This CDR3 spans 14 amino acids. TCR sequencing used cDNA made by reverse transcription of extracted RNA. The method was immunoSEQ multiplex PCR; TCRdb's version includes in-frame clones alone and lacks a portion of them. The sample has fewer than 100,000 clones, over 40% seen once. To note about this clone: As yet, its antigen is unknown.

The TCR comes from a human donor with alopecia areata. The sequencing sample was made of CD4+ T cells sorted from blood. This chain links TRBV29-1 with TRBJ2-7; D is perhaps TRBD1 or TRBD2 (5 bases each). The CDR3 spells CSVEMDWNQGEQYF. DNA for the CDR3: TGCAGCGTTGAAATGGACTGGAACCAGGGAGAGCAGTACTTC.